One sample yielded the 11 T cell receptor beta chains listed below, sequenced in a study of blood T cell repertoires in COVID-19. Libraries were prepared by immunoSEQ multiplex PCR; TCRdb keeps only in-frame clonotypes and omits some of them. The data contain 200,000 to 250,000 clones, approximately 78% of them singletons. The sample was peripheral blood. The source is a woman of 80 years or more with COVID-19, enrolled during active disease.

The chain combines TRBV6-2 or TRBV6-3 with TRBJ1-2; D may be TRBD1 (5 bases). The germline V gene encodes CDR1 MNHEY and CDR2 SVGEGT. The CDR3 runs 15 residues. V lost 0 bases, J lost 10 bases, and 18 bases lay in between. In nucleotides, the CDR3 is TGTGCCAGCAGTTACTCGGCAGGGTCCTATGTGGCCTACACCTTC. Its protein is CASSYSAGSYVAYTF.

The chain combines TRBV5-1 with TRBJ1-2; 7 bases are a match to TRBD1. The V segment lost 0 bases and the J segment 5 bases; nucleotides outside the gene matches: 10. The germline gives CDR1 SGHRS, CDR2 YFSETQ. CDR3 length: 16 residues. The DNA for the CDR3 is TGCGCCAGCAGCTTGGTGCCCACAGGGGTGGGATATGGCTACACCTTC. This sequence encodes CASSLVPTGVGYGYTF.

As concerns this clone: This CDR3 is also generated by other DNA sequences in the sample. The V gene is TRBV7-2, the J gene TRBJ1-5, with D perhaps matching TRBD1 (5 bases). The V end lost 4 bases, the J end lost 4 bases, and 8 bases lay between the germline ends. Germline assignment: CDR1 SGHTA and CDR2 FQGNSA. CDR3 size: 13 residues. Here the CDR3 reads CASSSQGNQPQHF. The CDR3 DNA is TGTGCCAGCAGCTCCCAGGGTAATCAGCCCCAGCATTTT.

The chain couples TRBV10-3 to TRBJ1-1; the D is unclear. Germline assignment: CDR1 ENHRY and CDR2 SYGVKD. V was pared by 7 bases and J by 2 bases, with 14 bases between. This CDR3 comprises 14 residues. CDR3 in amino acids: CAINSESPNTEAFF. CDR3 DNA: TGTGCCATCAATAGTGAGTCCCCTAACACTGAAGCTTTCTTT.

Points on this clone: This sample includes further DNA sequences coding for the same CDR3. V gene TRBV3-1 (or the pseudogene TRBV3-2) combines with J gene TRBJ1-1, with a tentative D call TRBD1 (5 bases). The V gene's germline CDR1 is LGHDT and CDR2 YNNKEL (reference sequence). V was clipped by 4 bases and J by 0 bases, with 9 bases between them. The CDR3 is 14 amino acids. The CDR3 DNA follows: TGTGCCAGCAGCCTCGGACAAATGAACACTGAAGCTTTCTTT. This translates into CASSLGQMNTEAFF.

The chain joins TRBV6-5 to TRBJ1-2; no clear D. There are 13 residues in the CDR3. Germline-derived CDR1 and CDR2 are MNHEY and SVGAGI. V gave up 2 bases and J gave up 6 bases, with 10 bases separating them. CDR3 bases: TGTGCCAGCAGTTACCAACGGGAAAATGGCTACACCTTC. The encoded protein is CASSYQRENGYTF.

The CDR3 nucleotides read TGTGCCACCAGCAGATCGCCCACAGGGAAGGTCTACGAGCAGTACTTC. Translating it yields CATSRSPTGKVYEQYF. The chain has TRBV15 and TRBJ2-7, with D possibly being TRBD1 (6 bases). Trimming took 2 bases from V and 3 from J, leaving 17 bases between them. The CDR3 consists of 16 residues. Germline CDR1 and CDR2: LNHNV and YYDKDF (reference sequence).

About this clone: The junction departs from germline at one end; a sequencing error may be responsible. The chain couples TRBV3-1 (or the pseudogene TRBV3-2) to TRBJ2-5; the match to TRBD2 covers 8 bases. CDR1 and CDR2 from the germline V gene are LGHDT and YNNKEL (reference sequence). CDR3 length: 16 residues. CDR3 nucleotides: TGTGCCAGCAGCCAAGCAGGTCGGGGGGGCCTGGAGATCCAGTACTTC. As protein: CASSQAGRGGLEIQYF.

This chain uses TRBV19 with TRBJ1-6; TRBD1 matches 7 bases. CDR3 length: 17 residues. J lost 9 bases, V lost 2 bases, and 13 bases had no gene match. The germline V gene encodes CDR1 LNHDA and CDR2 SQIVND (reference sequence). The CDR3 DNA reads TGTGCCAGTAGTATACCGAGACAGGGAGGTTATGGTTCACCCCTCCACTTT. Encoded protein: CASSIPRQGGYGSPLHF.

The chain carries TRBV18 and TRBJ1-3, with D perhaps TRBD1 (5 bases). CDR1 and CDR2 from the germline V gene are KGHSH and LQKENI. The CDR3 length is 14 residues. V lost 1 base and J 2 bases, leaving 6 bases between the germline ends. The CDR3 bases are TGTGCCAGCTCACCACAGGGGACTGGAAACACCATATATTTT. Protein sequence: CASSPQGTGNTIYF. The full variable domain, rest sourced from reference TRBV18 and TRBJ1-3, is NAGVMQNPRHLVRRRGQEARLRCSPMKGHSHVYWYRQLPEEGLKFMVYLQKENIIDESGMPKERFSAEFPKEGPSILRIQQVVRGDSAAYFCASSPQGTGNTIYFGEGSWLTVV.

V usage is TRBV5-4 and J usage is TRBJ1-4, with D maybe TRBD1 (5 bases). This CDR3 comprises 17 residues. V shed 3 bases and J shed 0 bases, with 15 bases lying between them. Germline CDR1 is SGHNT and CDR2 is YYREEE (reference sequence). The CDR3 sequence: CASSSGTPGATNEKLFF. The CDR3 DNA reads as TGTGCCAGCAGCTCAGGGACTCCTGGGGCAACTAATGAAAAACTGTTTTTT.